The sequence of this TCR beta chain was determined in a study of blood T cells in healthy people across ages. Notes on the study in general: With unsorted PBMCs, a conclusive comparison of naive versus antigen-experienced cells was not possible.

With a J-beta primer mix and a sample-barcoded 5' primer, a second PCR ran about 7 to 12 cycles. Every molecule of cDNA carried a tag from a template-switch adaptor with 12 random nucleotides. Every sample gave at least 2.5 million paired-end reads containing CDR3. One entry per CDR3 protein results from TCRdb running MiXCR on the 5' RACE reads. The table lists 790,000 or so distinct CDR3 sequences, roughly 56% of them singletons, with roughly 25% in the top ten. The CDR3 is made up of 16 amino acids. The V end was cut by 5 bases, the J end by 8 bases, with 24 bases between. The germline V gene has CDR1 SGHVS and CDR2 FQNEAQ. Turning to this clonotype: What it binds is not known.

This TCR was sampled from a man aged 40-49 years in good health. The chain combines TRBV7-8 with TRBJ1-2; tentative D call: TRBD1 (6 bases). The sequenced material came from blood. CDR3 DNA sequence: TGTGCCAGCAGCGCGACGGCGGGGGCGCCAGTCGAGGGCTACACCTTC. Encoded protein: CASSATAGAPVEGYTF.